Relative to its sample, the clone carrying this TCR beta chain is medium-sized. What it binds is not known. These data belong to a study of metastatic and nonmetastatic thyroid tumors. Overall study: The authors compared repertoires across blood and tumor or nodule tissue from malignant and benign thyroid patients. Study-wide results and limits: Across blood and tumor, TCR beta diversity in malignant thyroid tumors was reportedly significantly higher than in benign nodules.

As processed by the authors: To classify distant metastasis in papillary thyroid cancer, a model was built from CDR3 differences across clinicopathological groups. TCRdb redid the clone calls on the PCR reads using MiXCR. These V and J calls are TCRdb output, not the study's own analysis. This sample yields some 9,000 clones, of which less than 40% are seen a single time; about a fifth belongs to the top ten. Patients had received no treatment of any kind before thyroid surgery. Material for sequencing was tumor tissue. This TCR came from a female donor with papillary thyroid cancer or a benign thyroid nodule (not recorded which). Some clones in this sample may be carry-over from other donors' samples.

The CDR3, as DNA: TGTGCCAGCAGTCTGCACGGACAAGCCAAAGGCTATGGCTACACCTTC. Translation: CASSLHGQAKGYGYTF. The chain joins TRBV12-3 or TRBV12-4 to TRBJ1-2; D might be TRBD1 (5 bases). CDR3 length: 16 residues. Trimming cost V 5 bases and J 4 bases, with 20 bases left between them.